This is a list of T cell receptor beta chains from one sample in a study of blood T cell repertoires in COVID-19. TCRdb keeps only in-frame clones here, not all; method: immunoSEQ multiplex PCR. Of roughly 200,000 clones listed, approximately 88% are singletons. Source material: peripheral blood. These receptors all stem from a man in his forties with acute or convalescent COVID-19. CDR3s include the opening cysteine and the closing phenylalanine or tryptophan. A D gene is named only where the DNA matches it firmly. Clone size, where shown, is once, few, many, or a class for clones that have expanded.

j_call: TRBJ1-2; clone_size: .; d_call: .; v_call: TRBV4-3; cdr3_nt: TGCGCCAGCAGCCAAGGGACACCAAACGAGGTCTATGGCTACACCTTC; cdr3_aa: CASSQGTPNEVYGYTF
j_call: TRBJ1-3; clone_size: .; d_call: .; v_call: TRBV3-1/TRBV3-2; cdr3_nt: TGTGCCAGCAGCCTCAGGGAAAGGACCGACACCATATATTTT; cdr3_aa: CASSLRERTDTIYF
j_call: TRBJ2-7; clone_size: .; d_call: .; v_call: TRBV29-1; cdr3_nt: TGCAGCGCCCGACTCGCTGCCTCCTACGAGCAGTACTTC; cdr3_aa: CSARLAASYEQYF
j_call: TRBJ2-7; clone_size: .; d_call: TRBD1; v_call: TRBV27; cdr3_nt: TGTGCCAGCAGTTTATCGAGACAGGGTGGGTACGAGCAGTACTTC; cdr3_aa: CASSLSRQGGYEQYF
j_call: TRBJ1-1; clone_size: .; d_call: .; v_call: TRBV6-4; cdr3_nt: TGTGCCAGCAGCCAGGAAACATCCTCAAACACTGAAGCTTTCTTT; cdr3_aa: CASSQETSSNTEAFF
j_call: TRBJ1-3; clone_size: .; d_call: .; v_call: TRBV6-1; cdr3_nt: TGTGCCAGCAGTGAATGGGGACTCAAGAGCTCTGGAAACACCATATATTTT; cdr3_aa: CASSEWGLKSSGNTIYF
j_call: TRBJ2-3; clone_size: .; d_call: TRBD2; v_call: TRBV7-2; cdr3_nt: TGTGCCAGCAGTTATAGACTAGCGGGGTCTGTAGATACGCAGTATTTT; cdr3_aa: CASSYRLAGSVDTQYF
j_call: TRBJ2-2; clone_size: .; d_call: TRBD1; v_call: TRBV11-2; cdr3_nt: TGTGCCAGCAGCCCCTACAGGGGGCAGGACACCGGGGAGCTGTTTTTT; cdr3_aa: CASSPYRGQDTGELFF
j_call: TRBJ1-5; clone_size: .; d_call: TRBD1; v_call: TRBV19; cdr3_nt: TGTGCCAGTAGGACCACAGGGGGCTATAGCAATCAGCCCCAGCATTTT; cdr3_aa: CASRTTGGYSNQPQHF
j_call: TRBJ1-1; clone_size: .; d_call: TRBD1; v_call: TRBV6-5; cdr3_nt: TGTGCCAGCAGTTACGGGACAGGGTACACTGAAGCTTTCTTT; cdr3_aa: CASSYGTGYTEAFF
j_call: TRBJ2-7; clone_size: .; d_call: .; v_call: TRBV29-1; cdr3_nt: TGCAGCGTTGAATTCGGGTTCTACGAGCAGTACTTC; cdr3_aa: CSVEFGFYEQYF
j_call: TRBJ1-2; clone_size: .; d_call: TRBD1; v_call: TRBV5-5; cdr3_nt: TGTGCCAGCAGCTTGGACAGGGGAAATGGCTACACCTTC; cdr3_aa: CASSLDRGNGYTF
j_call: TRBJ1-5; clone_size: .; d_call: .; v_call: TRBV18; cdr3_nt: TGTGCCAGCTCACCACGAGAGGACAGTAATCAGCCCCAGCATTTT; cdr3_aa: CASSPREDSNQPQHF
j_call: TRBJ1-3; clone_size: .; d_call: .; v_call: TRBV6-1; cdr3_nt: TGTGCCAGCAGTGAAGTTAGGGGCTCTGGAAACACCATATATTTT; cdr3_aa: CASSEVRGSGNTIYF
j_call: TRBJ1-3; clone_size: .; d_call: .; v_call: TRBV6-6; cdr3_nt: TGTGCCAGCAGTTGGGACAACCGCTCTGGAAACACCATATATTTT; cdr3_aa: CASSWDNRSGNTIYF
j_call: TRBJ1-1; clone_size: .; d_call: TRBD1; v_call: TRBV2; cdr3_nt: TGTGCCAGCAGTGGCTACGGGGAGGGACAGGTGAACACTGAAGCTTTCTTT; cdr3_aa: CASSGYGEGQVNTEAFF
j_call: TRBJ2-5; clone_size: once; d_call: TRBD2; v_call: TRBV29-1; cdr3_nt: TGCAGCGTCCGCCGTAGCGGGGGGGCCGAAGAGACCCAGTACTTC; cdr3_aa: CSVRRSGGAEETQYF
j_call: TRBJ2-1; clone_size: .; d_call: .; v_call: TRBV5-5; cdr3_nt: TGTGCCAGCAGCTTGAGGGGGACACACTCCTACAATGAGCAGTTCTTC; cdr3_aa: CASSLRGTHSYNEQFF
j_call: TRBJ1-5; clone_size: once; d_call: .; v_call: TRBV19; cdr3_nt: TGTGCCAGTAGTATACAGACAGGCCTTCTTCAGCCCCAGCATTTT; cdr3_aa: CASSIQTGLLQPQHF
j_call: TRBJ2-7; clone_size: once; d_call: .; v_call: TRBV29-1; cdr3_nt: TGCAGCGCCTCTCGCGGCTACGAGCAGTACTTC; cdr3_aa: CSASRGYEQYF
j_call: TRBJ2-7; clone_size: .; d_call: TRBD1; v_call: TRBV6-2/TRBV6-3; cdr3_nt: TGTGCCAGCAGTTACCTTAGCCAGGGGGCTAAATCCTACGAGCAGTACTTC; cdr3_aa: CASSYLSQGAKSYEQYF
j_call: TRBJ1-1; clone_size: .; d_call: .; v_call: TRBV6-5; cdr3_nt: TGTGCCAGCAGTTACTCGGAGAGGGCGGGCACTGAAGCTTTCTTT; cdr3_aa: CASSYSERAGTEAFF
j_call: TRBJ2-2; clone_size: .; d_call: TRBD1; v_call: TRBV9; cdr3_nt: TGTGCCAGCAGCGTGGCGGGGACAGGTTATTTCGCGAACACCGGGGAGCTGTTTTTT; cdr3_aa: CASSVAGTGYFANTGELFF
j_call: TRBJ2-2; clone_size: .; d_call: .; v_call: TRBV18; cdr3_nt: TGTGCCAGCTCACCAGGGCCCAATCAACCCGGGGAGCTGTTTTTT; cdr3_aa: CASSPGPNQPGELFF